This T cell receptor beta chain was recorded in a study of T cell responses to AZD1222 COVID-19 vaccine. The method was immunoSEQ multiplex PCR; TCRdb's version includes in-frame clones alone and lacks a portion of them. The table lists some 170,000 clones, around 94% of them singletons. This CDR3 is built from 12 residues. The V segment lost 6 bases and the J segment 7 bases; nucleotides outside the gene matches: 5. The germline gives CDR1 MGHDK, CDR2 SYGVNS. The source was peripheral blood, collected 28 days after the second AZD1222 dose. The sequence came from an adult who received the AZD1222 COVID-19 vaccine. The chain carries TRBV25-1 and TRBJ2-5; 7 nucleotides agree with TRBD2. The CDR3 here is CASRSSGGTQYF. The CDR3 DNA reads TGTGCCAGCAGGAGCTCGGGAGGGACCCAGTACTTC.